This is a list of T cell receptor beta chains from one sample in a study of PD-1 blockade in classical Hodgkin lymphoma. TCRdb's copy holds only in-frame clones and misses some; the assay was immunoSEQ multiplex PCR. The sample consists of tens of thousands of clones, approximately 90% of them appearing once. The sequencing used peripheral blood mononuclear cells (PBMCs), collected before the fourth cycle of nivolumab. The receptors derive from a human donor with classical Hodgkin lymphoma. CDR3s include the opening cysteine and the closing phenylalanine or tryptophan. Fields, in order: J gene, clone size, V gene, CDR3 length, D gene, CDR3 protein, CDR3 DNA. The D gene is left open where the match is weak. Clone sizes are given selectively: once, few, many, or a class where the clone is expanded.

j_gene: TRBJ2-5
abundance: once
v_gene: TRBV5-4
len: 16
d_gene: .
CDR3aa: CASSSPWGGGKETQYF
CDR3nt: TGTGCCAGCAGCTCCCCCTGGGGTGGGGGCAAGGAGACCCAGTACTTC

j_gene: TRBJ2-5
abundance: .
v_gene: TRBV5-1
len: 16
d_gene: .
CDR3aa: CASSPRMMAGEETQYF
CDR3nt: TGCGCCAGCAGCCCCCGTATGATGGCAGGGGAAGAGACCCAGTACTTC

j_gene: TRBJ1-1
abundance: .
v_gene: TRBV5-1
len: 12
d_gene: .
CDR3aa: CASSSIGTEAFF
CDR3nt: TGCGCCAGCAGCTCAATAGGCACTGAAGCTTTCTTT

j_gene: TRBJ2-7
abundance: .
v_gene: TRBV28
len: 14
d_gene: TRBD1
CDR3aa: CASSLPDREAEQYF
CDR3nt: TGTGCCAGCAGTTTACCGGACAGGGAGGCCGAGCAGTACTTC

j_gene: TRBJ1-1
abundance: .
v_gene: TRBV5-8
len: 14
d_gene: TRBD1
CDR3aa: CASSLIRTGAEAFF
CDR3nt: TGTGCCAGCAGCTTGATTAGGACAGGGGCTGAAGCTTTCTTT

j_gene: TRBJ2-3
abundance: .
v_gene: TRBV7-8
len: 17
d_gene: TRBD2
CDR3aa: CASSLDQSGGFTDTQYF
CDR3nt: TGTGCCAGCAGCTTAGATCAGTCGGGGGGATTCACAGATACGCAGTATTTT

j_gene: TRBJ1-1
abundance: few
v_gene: TRBV7-3
len: 13
d_gene: .
CDR3aa: CASSLRQDGRAFF
CDR3nt: TGTGCCAGCAGCTTACGGCAGGATGGTAGAGCTTTCTTT

j_gene: TRBJ1-5
abundance: .
v_gene: TRBV29-1
len: 14
d_gene: .
CDR3aa: CSVELGEGNQPQHF
CDR3nt: TGCAGCGTTGAACTGGGGGAGGGCAATCAGCCCCAGCATTTT

j_gene: TRBJ2-1
abundance: .
v_gene: TRBV5-4
len: 15
d_gene: TRBD1
CDR3aa: CASSPTGLGDNEQFF
CDR3nt: TGTGCCAGCAGCCCGACAGGGCTAGGGGACAATGAGCAGTTCTTC

j_gene: TRBJ1-2
abundance: .
v_gene: TRBV5-1
len: 14
d_gene: .
CDR3aa: CASSEDRLPYGYTF
CDR3nt: TGCGCCAGCAGTGAAGACAGGCTCCCCTATGGCTACACCTTC

j_gene: TRBJ2-7
abundance: .
v_gene: TRBV12-5
len: 14
d_gene: TRBD1
CDR3aa: CASGLTGGLYEQYF
CDR3nt: TGTGCTAGTGGTCTGACAGGGGGCCTGTACGAGCAGTACTTC

j_gene: TRBJ2-3
abundance: .
v_gene: TRBV11-2
len: 15
d_gene: TRBD2
CDR3aa: CASSQRSGGTDTQYF
CDR3nt: TGTGCCAGCAGCCAAAGGAGCGGGGGTACAGATACGCAGTATTTT

j_gene: TRBJ2-7
abundance: .
v_gene: TRBV5-6
len: 13
d_gene: TRBD1
CDR3aa: CASSQTGGNEQYF
CDR3nt: TGTGCCAGCAGCCAGACAGGGGGAAACGAGCAGTACTTC

j_gene: TRBJ2-5
abundance: .
v_gene: TRBV7-9
len: 13
d_gene: .
CDR3aa: CASSLVAEETQYF
CDR3nt: TGTGCCAGCAGCTTAGTGGCAGAAGAGACCCAGTACTTC

j_gene: TRBJ2-7
abundance: .
v_gene: TRBV28
len: 12
d_gene: .
CDR3aa: CASGGQLYEQYF
CDR3nt: TGTGCCAGCGGAGGACAGCTCTACGAGCAGTACTTC

j_gene: TRBJ2-2
abundance: .
v_gene: TRBV10-3
len: 15
d_gene: .
CDR3aa: CAIREVWGATGELFF
CDR3nt: TGTGCCATCAGAGAGGTTTGGGGTGCCACCGGGGAGCTGTTTTTT

j_gene: TRBJ2-7
abundance: .
v_gene: TRBV7-2
len: 15
d_gene: TRBD2
CDR3aa: CASSWRASGVDEQYF
CDR3nt: TGTGCCAGCAGCTGGAGGGCTAGCGGGGTTGACGAGCAGTACTTC